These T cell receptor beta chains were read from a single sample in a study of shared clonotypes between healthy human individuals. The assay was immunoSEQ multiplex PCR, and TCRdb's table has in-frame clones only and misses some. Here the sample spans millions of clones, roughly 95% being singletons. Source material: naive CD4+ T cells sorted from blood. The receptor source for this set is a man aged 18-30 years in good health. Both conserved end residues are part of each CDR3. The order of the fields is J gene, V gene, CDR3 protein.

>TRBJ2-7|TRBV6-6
CASSYSSGPYEQYF
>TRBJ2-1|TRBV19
CASKIPGKNEQFF
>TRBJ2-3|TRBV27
CASSLGMVDTQYF
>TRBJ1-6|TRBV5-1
CASSPSRGSGDSPLHF
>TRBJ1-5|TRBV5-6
CASSLGPNQPQHF
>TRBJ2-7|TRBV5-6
CASSLVRGSYEQYF
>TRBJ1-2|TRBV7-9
CASSLREGKSSDYGYTF
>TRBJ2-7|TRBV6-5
CASSYTLQGGIYEQYF
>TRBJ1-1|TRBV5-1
CASSLVGQPGTEAFF
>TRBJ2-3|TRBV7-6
CASSQRGSTDTQYF
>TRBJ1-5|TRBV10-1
CASSESSAQPQHF
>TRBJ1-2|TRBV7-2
CASSLVIQGESTF
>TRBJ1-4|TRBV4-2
CASSQEPVGEKLFF
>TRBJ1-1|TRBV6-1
CAIQERTGNTEAFF
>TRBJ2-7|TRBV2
CALRVAGVDYEQYF
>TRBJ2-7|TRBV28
CASGSFSVSYEQYF
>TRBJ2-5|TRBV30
CAWSDRETQYF
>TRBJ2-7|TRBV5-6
CASSGTGTSNRIYF
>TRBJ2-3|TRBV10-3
CAIRSTDTQYF
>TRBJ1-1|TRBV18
CASSPPPGVNTEAFF
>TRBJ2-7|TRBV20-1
CSARVTGEQYF
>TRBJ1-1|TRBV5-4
CASSFDWGTEAFF
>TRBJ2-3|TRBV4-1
CASSQETGQGTDTQYF
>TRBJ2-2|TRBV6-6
CASNAFANTGELFF
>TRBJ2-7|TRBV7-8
CASRQPGQGPYEQYF
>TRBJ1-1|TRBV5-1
CASSLERQGTEAFF
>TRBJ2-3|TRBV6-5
CASSYSASTDTQYF
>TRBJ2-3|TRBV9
CASSVETGIPTDTQYF
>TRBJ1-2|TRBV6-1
CASSSYWTADYGYTF
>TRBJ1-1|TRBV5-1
CASSSSGAVTEAFF
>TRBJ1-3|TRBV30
CAWDGSGFSGNTIYF
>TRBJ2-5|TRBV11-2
CASSLADTQETQYF
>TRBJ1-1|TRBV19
CASSHWSPQGTEAFF
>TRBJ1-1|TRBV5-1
CASSKDLNTEAFF
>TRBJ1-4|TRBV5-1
CASSLMGWTNEKLFF
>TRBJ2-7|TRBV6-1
CASDLSYEQYF
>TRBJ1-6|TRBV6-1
CASSAGTAYNSPLHF
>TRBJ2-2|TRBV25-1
CASSEYRGGKNTGELFF
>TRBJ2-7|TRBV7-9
CASSFRLAGDLDEQYF